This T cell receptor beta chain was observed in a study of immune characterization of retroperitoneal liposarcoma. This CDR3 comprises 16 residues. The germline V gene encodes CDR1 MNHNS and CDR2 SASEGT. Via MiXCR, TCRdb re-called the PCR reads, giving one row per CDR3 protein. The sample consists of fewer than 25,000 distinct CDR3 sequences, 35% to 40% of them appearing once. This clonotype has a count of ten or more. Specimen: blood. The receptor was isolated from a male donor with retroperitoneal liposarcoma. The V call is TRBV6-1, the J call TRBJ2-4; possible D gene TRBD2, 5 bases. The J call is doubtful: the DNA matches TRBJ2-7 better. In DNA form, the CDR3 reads TGTGCCAGCAGTGAAGGAGATGGTAGCGACTCCTACGAGCAGTACTTC. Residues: CASSEGDGSDSYEQYF.